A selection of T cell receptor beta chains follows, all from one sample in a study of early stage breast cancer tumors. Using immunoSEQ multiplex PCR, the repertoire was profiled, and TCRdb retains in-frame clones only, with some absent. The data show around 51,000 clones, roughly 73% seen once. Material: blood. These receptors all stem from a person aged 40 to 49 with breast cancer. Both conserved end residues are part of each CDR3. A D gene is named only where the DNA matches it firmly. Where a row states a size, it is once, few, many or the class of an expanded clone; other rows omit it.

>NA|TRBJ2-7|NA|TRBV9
TGTGCCAGCAGCGTCCAGGGGAGGATGGACGAGCAGTACTTC
CASSVQGRMDEQYF
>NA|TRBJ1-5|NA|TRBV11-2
TGTGCCAGCAGCCATGGGAAGAACAATCAGCCCCAGCATTTT
CASSHGKNNQPQHF
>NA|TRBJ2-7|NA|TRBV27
TGTGCCAGCAAGCCACGGGCTTCCTACGAGCAGTACTTC
CASKPRASYEQYF
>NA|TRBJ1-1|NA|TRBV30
TGTGCCTGGAATGGAGGGATTTCAGCTTTCTTT
CAWNGGISAFF
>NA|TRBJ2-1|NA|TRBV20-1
TGCAGTGCGGGGCCCAATGAGCAGTTCTTC
CSAGPNEQFF
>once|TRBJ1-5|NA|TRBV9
TGTGCCAGCAGCGTAGGAGGGGTTAGGGGGCAGCCCCAGCATTTT
CASSVGGVRGQPQHF
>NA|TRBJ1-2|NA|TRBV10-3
TGTGCCATCAAAGGACAGATCTATGGCTACACCTTC
CAIKGQIYGYTF
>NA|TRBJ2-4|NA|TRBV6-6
TGTGCCAGCAGTTACCTCTCCCGGGGACAAAACATTCAGTACTTC
CASSYLSRGQNIQYF
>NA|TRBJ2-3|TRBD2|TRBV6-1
TGTGCCAGCAGGCGGGGGGTTGACACAGATACGCAGTATTTT
CASRRGVDTDTQYF
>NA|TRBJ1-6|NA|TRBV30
TGTGCCTGGATCCTACCCGGGACCTGGGATGATTCACCCCTCCACTTT
CAWILPGTWDDSPLHF
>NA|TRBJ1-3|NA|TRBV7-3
TGTGCCAGCAGCCTAAGAGGGGAACAGCTCTCTGGAAACACCATATATTTT
CASSLRGEQLSGNTIYF
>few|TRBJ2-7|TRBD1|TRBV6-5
TGTGCCAGCGGGACAGGCCCCTACGAGCAGTACTTC
CASGTGPYEQYF
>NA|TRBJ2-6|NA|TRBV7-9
TGTGCCAGCATGGGGGCCAGAGTGGAGAGTGGGGCCAACGTCCTGACTTTC
CASMGARVESGANVLTF
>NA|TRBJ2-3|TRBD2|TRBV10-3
TGTGCCATCAGAGAACCCGGGACTAGCGGGACGGGGCAGTATTTT
CAIREPGTSGTGQYF
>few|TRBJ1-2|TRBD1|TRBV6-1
TGTGCCAGCAGTGAAGGACAGGGCAGGAACTATGGCTACACCTTC
CASSEGQGRNYGYTF
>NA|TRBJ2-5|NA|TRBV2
TGTGCCAGCTGGGGGCCCCCAGCAAAGGAGACCCAGTACTTC
CASWGPPAKETQYF
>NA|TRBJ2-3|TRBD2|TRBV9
TGTGCCAGCAGCGTAGGGCCACGGGGGGAAGATACGCAGTATTTT
CASSVGPRGEDTQYF
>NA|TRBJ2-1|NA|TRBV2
TGTGCCAGCAGTACGACAGGGAGGAATGAGCAGTTCTTC
CASSTTGRNEQFF
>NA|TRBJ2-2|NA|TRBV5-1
TGCGCCAGCAGCTCCGGAGGGCGGGCTATCCCGAACACCGGGGAGCTGTTTTTT
CASSSGGRAIPNTGELFF
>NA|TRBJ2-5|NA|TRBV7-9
TGTGCCAGCAGCTTACCGGGACCCGGCGGGGAGACCCAGTACTTC
CASSLPGPGGETQYF
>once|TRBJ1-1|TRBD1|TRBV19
TGTGCCAGTAGGGGACAGGGGAACACTGAAGCTTTCTTT
CASRGQGNTEAFF
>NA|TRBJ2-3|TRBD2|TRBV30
TGTGCCTGGACTAGCGGGAGGGAGGCAGATACGCAGTATTTT
CAWTSGREADTQYF
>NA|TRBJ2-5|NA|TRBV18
TGTGCCAGCTCACCAGCCGGCGAGACCCAGTACTTC
CASSPAGETQYF
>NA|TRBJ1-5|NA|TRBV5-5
TGTGCCAGCAGACCGTCGGACGGATCCAATCAGCCCCAGCATTTT
CASRPSDGSNQPQHF
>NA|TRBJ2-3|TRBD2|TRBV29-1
TGCAGCGTTGTGGCCCTAGCGGGAGGGGGAGATACGCAGTATTTT
CSVVALAGGGDTQYF
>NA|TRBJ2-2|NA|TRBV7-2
TGTGCCAGCAGCTTTGACGCGGCGAACACCGGGGAGCTGTTTTTT
CASSFDAANTGELFF
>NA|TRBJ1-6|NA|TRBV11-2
TGTGCCAGCAGCTTAGGCCGGGGGAACTATAATTCACCCCTCCACTTT
CASSLGRGNYNSPLHF
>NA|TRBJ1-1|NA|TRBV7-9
TGTGCCAGCAGCTTAGCCGGTGACCCGAACACTGAAGCTTTCTTT
CASSLAGDPNTEAFF
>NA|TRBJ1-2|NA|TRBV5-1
TGCGCCAGCAGCTTGGGTCTCCTTCTCCCGGGGGGCCCCGATGCCTACACCTTC
CASSLGLLLPGGPDAYTF
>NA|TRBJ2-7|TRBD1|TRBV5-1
TGCGCCAGCAGCTCGATGGGACAGTCCTGGGACGAGCAGTACTTC
CASSSMGQSWDEQYF
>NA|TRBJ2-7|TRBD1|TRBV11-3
TGTGCCAGCAGCCCAGGGACAGGGTGGGACGAGCAGTACTTC
CASSPGTGWDEQYF
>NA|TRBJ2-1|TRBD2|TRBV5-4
TGTGCCAGTGAACAGCGGGGCTACAATGAGCAGTTCTTC
CASEQRGYNEQFF
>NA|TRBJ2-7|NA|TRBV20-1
TGCAGTGCTAGGGACACGTACGAGCAGTACTTC
CSARDTYEQYF
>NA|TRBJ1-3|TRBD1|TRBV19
TGTGCCAGTAGTGAAGGACAGGGAAAAACGAGGAACACCATATATTTT
CASSEGQGKTRNTIYF
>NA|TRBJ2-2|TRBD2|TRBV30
TGTGCCTGGAACGAGTTAGCGGGAGGGCACTGGGGTAACACCGGGGAGCTGTTTTTT
CAWNELAGGHWGNTGELFF
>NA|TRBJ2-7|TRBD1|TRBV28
TGTGCCAGCAGTTTAGGGGGACAGGGCTACGAGCAGTACTTC
CASSLGGQGYEQYF
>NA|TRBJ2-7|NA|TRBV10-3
TGTGCCATCAGTGAGTCAGGGGTAGGTGAGCAGTACTTC
CAISESGVGEQYF
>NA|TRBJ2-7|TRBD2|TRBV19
TGTGCCAGTAGTGAGGGACTAGCGAGCCTCTACGAGCAGTACTTC
CASSEGLASLYEQYF
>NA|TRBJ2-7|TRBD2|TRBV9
TGTGCCAGCAGCGTAGCTCCGTTAGCGGGCCCCTACGAGCAGTACTTC
CASSVAPLAGPYEQYF
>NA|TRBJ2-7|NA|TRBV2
TGTGCCAGCAGTGTGGGACAACTATACGAGCAGTACTTC
CASSVGQLYEQYF
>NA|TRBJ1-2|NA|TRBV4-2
TGTGCCAGCAGCCAAGATCCCGTAGTCAACTTTGGCTACACCTTC
CASSQDPVVNFGYTF
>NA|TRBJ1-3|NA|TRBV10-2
TGCGCCAGCACCGGGAGCGAAAACACCATATATTTT
CASTGSENTIYF
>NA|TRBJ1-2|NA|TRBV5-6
TGTGCCAGCCGCCTGACGGGGTATGGCTACACCTTC
CASRLTGYGYTF
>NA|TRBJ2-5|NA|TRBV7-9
TGTGCCAGCAGCTTAGGCCCTGGGGAGACCCAGTACTTC
CASSLGPGETQYF
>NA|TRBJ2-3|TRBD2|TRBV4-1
TGCGCCAGCAGCCAAGCCCCCTTAGGCGGGAGTGCAGATACGCAGTATTTT
CASSQAPLGGSADTQYF
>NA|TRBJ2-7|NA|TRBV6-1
TGTGCCAGCAGTGGAGCTTTTTACGAGCAGTACTTC
CASSGAFYEQYF
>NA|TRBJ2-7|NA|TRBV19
TGTGCCAGTAGCCCCGGAGGGGTAGGCTTCTACGAGCAGTACTTC
CASSPGGVGFYEQYF
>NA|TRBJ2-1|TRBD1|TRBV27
TGTGCCAGCAGTCCGGACAGGGTGAAGAATGAGCAGTTCTTC
CASSPDRVKNEQFF
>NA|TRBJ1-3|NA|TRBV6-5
TGTGCCAGCAGTTCTGGGGTCTCCGGAAACACCATATATTTT
CASSSGVSGNTIYF
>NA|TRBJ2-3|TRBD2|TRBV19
TGTGCCAGTAGTATAGGGAGCGGGAGGAGGGATACGCAGTATTTT
CASSIGSGRRDTQYF
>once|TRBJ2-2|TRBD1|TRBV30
TGTGCCTGGAGCCTGAGGTGGTCGACAGGGACCATGTTGAACACCGGGGAGCTGTTTTTT
CAWSLRWSTGTMLNTGELFF
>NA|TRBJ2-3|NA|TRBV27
TGTGCCAGCAGAACAGAACGAACCGGGACAAGAAGGTATACGCAGTATTTT
CASRTERTGTRRYTQYF
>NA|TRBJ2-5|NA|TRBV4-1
TGCGCCAGCAGCCAAGATGGGGACGCCCCGACCCAGTACTTC
CASSQDGDAPTQYF
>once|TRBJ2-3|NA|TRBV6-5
TGTGCCAGCAGTTACAGTGACCTAGGGGGTCCGCAGTATTTT
CASSYSDLGGPQYF